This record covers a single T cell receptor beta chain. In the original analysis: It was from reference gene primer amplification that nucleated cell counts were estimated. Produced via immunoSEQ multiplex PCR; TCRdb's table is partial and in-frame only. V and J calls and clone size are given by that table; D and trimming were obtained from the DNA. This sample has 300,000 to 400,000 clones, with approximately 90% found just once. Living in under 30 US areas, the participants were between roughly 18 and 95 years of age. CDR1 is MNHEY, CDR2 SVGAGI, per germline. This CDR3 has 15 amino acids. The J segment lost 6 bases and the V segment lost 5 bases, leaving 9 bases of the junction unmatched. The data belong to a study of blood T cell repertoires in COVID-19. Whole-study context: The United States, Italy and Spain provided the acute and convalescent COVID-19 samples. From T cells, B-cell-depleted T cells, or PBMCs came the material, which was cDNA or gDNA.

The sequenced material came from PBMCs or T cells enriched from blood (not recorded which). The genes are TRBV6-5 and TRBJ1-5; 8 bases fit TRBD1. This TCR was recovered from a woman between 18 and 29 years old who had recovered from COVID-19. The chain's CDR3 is CASSRDSGGGQPQHF. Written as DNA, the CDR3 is TGTGCCAGCAGTCGCGATTCAGGGGGCGGTCAGCCCCAGCATTTT.